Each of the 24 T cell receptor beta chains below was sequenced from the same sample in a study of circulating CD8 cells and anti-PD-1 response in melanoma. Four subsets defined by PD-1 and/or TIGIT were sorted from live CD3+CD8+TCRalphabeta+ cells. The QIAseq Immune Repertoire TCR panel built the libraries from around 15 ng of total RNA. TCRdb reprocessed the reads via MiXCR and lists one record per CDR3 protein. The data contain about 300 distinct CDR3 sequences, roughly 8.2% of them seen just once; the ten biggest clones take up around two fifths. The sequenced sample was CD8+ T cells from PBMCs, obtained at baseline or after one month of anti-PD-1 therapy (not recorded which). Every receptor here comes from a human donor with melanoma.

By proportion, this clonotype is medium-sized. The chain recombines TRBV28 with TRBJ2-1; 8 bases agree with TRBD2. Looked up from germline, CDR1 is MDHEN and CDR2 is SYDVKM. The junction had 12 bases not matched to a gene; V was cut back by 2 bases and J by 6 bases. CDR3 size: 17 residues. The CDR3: CASSLIGRGGLRNEQFF. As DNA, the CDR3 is TGTGCCAGCAGTTTAATCGGTCGGGGGGGCTTGCGCAATGAGCAGTTCTTC.

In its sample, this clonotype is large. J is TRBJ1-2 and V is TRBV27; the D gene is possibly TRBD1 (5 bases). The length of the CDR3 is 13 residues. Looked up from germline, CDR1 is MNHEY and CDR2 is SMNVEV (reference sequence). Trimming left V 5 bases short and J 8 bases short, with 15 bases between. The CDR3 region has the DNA TGTGCCAGCAGTCCCAATCTCAGGGAGGGCTACACCTTC. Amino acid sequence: CASSPNLREGYTF.

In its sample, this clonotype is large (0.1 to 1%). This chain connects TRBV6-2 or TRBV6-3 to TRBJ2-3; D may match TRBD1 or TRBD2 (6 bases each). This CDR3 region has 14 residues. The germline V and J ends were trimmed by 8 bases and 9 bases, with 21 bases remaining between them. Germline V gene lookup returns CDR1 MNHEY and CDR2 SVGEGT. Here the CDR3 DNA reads TGTGCCAGCGGGGATATGGCGTCGGGGGCGACGCAGTATTTT. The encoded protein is CASGDMASGATQYF.

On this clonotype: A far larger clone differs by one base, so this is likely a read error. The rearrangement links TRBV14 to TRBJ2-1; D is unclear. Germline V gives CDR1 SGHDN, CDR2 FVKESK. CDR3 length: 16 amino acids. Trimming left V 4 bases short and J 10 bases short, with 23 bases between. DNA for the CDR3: TGTGCCAGCAGCCTGCTGGATAAGAAAATAGCCTACGAGCAGTTCTTC. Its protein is CASSLLDKKIAYEQFF. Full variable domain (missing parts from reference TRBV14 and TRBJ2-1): EAGVTQFPSHSVIEKGQTVTLRCDPISGHDNLYWYRRVMGKEIKFLLHFVKESKQDESGMPNNRFLAERTGGTYSTLKVQPAELEDSGVYFCASSLLDKKIAYEQFFGPGTRLTVL.

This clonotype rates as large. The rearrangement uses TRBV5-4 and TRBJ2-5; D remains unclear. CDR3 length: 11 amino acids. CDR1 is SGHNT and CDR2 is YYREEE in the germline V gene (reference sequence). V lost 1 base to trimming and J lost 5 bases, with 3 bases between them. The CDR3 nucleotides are TGTGCCAGCAGCTTGTTGGAGACCCAGTACTTC. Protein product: CASSLLETQYF.

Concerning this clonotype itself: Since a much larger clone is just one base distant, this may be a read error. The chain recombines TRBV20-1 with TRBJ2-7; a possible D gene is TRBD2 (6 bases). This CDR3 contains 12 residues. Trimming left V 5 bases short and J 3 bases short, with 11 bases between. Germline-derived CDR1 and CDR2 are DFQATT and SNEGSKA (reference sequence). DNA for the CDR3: TGCAGTGCTGGAGTAGCGGACTACGAGCAGTACTTC. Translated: CSAGVADYEQYF.

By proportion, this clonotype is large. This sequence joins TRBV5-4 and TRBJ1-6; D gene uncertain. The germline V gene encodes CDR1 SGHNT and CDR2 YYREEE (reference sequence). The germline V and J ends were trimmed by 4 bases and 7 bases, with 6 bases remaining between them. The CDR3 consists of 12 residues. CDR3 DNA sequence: TGTGCCAGCAGCGTTGAAAATTCACCCCTCCACTTT. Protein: CASSVENSPLHF.

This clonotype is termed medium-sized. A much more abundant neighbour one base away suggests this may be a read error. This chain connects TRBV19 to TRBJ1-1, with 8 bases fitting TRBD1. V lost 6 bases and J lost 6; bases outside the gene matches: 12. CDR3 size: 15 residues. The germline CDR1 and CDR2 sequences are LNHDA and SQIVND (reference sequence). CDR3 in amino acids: CASSLWDTGGAEAFF. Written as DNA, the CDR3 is TGTGCCAGTAGCCTTTGGGACACAGGGGGGGCTGAAGCTTTCTTT.

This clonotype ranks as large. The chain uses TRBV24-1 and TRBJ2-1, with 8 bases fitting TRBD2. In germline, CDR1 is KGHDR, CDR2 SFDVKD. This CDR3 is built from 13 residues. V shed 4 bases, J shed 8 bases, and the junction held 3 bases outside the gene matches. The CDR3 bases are TGTGCCACCAGTGACCAGACTAGCGATGAGCAGTTCTTC. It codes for CATSDQTSDEQFF.

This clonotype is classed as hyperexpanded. The CDR3 loop reads CSVGATLAGEVHNEQFF. The CDR3 DNA sequence: TGCAGCGTTGGGGCTACACTAGCGGGAGAGGTCCACAATGAGCAGTTCTTC. The gene calls are TRBV29-1 and TRBJ2-1, with TRBD2 matching 11 bases. With 4 bases clipped from V and 5 bases from J, the junction kept 13 bases outside the gene matches. The CDR3 length is 17 residues. Germline V lookup: CDR1 SQVTM, CDR2 ANQGSEA.

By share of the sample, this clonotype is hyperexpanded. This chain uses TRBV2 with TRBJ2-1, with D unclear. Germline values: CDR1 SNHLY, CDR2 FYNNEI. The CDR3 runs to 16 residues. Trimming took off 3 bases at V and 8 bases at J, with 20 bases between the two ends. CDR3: CASSDPSEATSDEQFF. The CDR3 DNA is TGTGCCAGCAGTGATCCCTCCGAAGCCACGTCAGATGAGCAGTTCTTC.

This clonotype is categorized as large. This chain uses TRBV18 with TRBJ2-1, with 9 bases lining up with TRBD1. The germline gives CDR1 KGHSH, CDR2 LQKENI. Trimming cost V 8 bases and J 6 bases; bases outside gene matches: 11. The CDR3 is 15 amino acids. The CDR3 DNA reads TGTGCCAGCGGCAAAAGGGACAGGGTCGGCAATGAGCAGTTCTTC. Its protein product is CASGKRDRVGNEQFF.

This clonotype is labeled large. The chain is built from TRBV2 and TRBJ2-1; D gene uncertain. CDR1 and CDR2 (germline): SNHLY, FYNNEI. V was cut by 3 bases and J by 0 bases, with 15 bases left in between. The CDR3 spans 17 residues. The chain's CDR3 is CASSETPLAGSYNEQFF. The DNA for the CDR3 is TGTGCCAGCAGTGAGACCCCGTTAGCCGGCTCCTACAATGAGCAGTTCTTC.

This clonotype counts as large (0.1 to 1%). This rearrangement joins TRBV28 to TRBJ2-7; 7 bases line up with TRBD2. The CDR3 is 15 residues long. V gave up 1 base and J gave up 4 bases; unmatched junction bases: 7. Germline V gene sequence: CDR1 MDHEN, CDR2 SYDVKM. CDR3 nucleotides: TGTGCCAGCAGTTTATTGGGAGGGCCCCTATACGAGCAGTACTTC. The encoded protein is CASSLLGGPLYEQYF.

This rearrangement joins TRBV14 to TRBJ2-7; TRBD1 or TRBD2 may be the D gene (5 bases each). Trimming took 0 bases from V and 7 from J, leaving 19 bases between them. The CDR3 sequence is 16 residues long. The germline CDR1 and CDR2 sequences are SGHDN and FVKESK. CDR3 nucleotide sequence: TGTGCCAGCAGCCAAGATTTTGGCAGGGACCAGTGGGAGCAGTACTTC. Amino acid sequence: CASSQDFGRDQWEQYF. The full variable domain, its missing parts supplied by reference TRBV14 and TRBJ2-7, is EAGVTQFPSHSVIEKGQTVTLRCDPISGHDNLYWYRRVMGKEIKFLLHFVKESKQDESGMPNNRFLAERTGGTYSTLKVQPAELEDSGVYFCASSQDFGRDQWEQYFGPGTRLTVT.

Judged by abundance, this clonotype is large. The CDR3 DNA follows: TGTGCCAGCAGCCCGAGGGACAGGGACCCCCACTCCTACAATGAGCAGTTCTTC. This translates into CASSPRDRDPHSYNEQFF. The J gene is TRBJ2-1, the V gene TRBV7-9; 9 bases map to TRBD1. The trim removed 5 bases at V and 0 bases at J, leaving 11 bases unmatched. CDR1 is SEHNR, CDR2 FQNEAQ, per germline (reference sequence). CDR3 size: 18 residues.

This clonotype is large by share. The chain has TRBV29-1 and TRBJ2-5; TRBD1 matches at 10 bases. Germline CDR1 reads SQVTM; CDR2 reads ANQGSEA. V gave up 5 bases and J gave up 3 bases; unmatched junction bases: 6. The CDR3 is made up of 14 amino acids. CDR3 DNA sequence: TGCAGCGTTTTCGACAGGGGGCGTGAAGAGACCCAGTACTTC. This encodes CSVFDRGREETQYF.

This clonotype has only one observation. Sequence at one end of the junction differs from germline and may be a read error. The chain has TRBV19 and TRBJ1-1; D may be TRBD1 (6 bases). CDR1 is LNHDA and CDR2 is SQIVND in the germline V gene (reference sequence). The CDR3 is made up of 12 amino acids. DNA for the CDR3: TGTGCCAGTAATCGGGGGGCCACTGAAACTTTCTTT. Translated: CASNRGATETFF.

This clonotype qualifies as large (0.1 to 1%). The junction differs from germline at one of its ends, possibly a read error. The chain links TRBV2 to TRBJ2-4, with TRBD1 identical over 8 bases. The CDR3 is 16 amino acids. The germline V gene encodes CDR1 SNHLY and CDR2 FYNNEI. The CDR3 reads CASREAGGAAKNIQYF. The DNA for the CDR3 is TGTGCCAGCAGGGAAGCAGGGGGCGCGGCCAAAAACATTCAGTACTTC.

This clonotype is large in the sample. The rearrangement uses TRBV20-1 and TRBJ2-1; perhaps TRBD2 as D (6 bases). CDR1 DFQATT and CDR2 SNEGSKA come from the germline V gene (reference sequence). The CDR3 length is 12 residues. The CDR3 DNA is TGCGGGACTTTCGCGGCCTACAATGAGCAGTTCTTC. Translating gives CGTFAAYNEQFF.

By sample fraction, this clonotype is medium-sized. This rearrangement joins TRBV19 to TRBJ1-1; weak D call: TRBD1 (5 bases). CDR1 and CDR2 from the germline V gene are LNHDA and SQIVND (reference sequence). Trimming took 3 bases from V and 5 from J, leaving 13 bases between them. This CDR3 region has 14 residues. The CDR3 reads CASSIRQGGTEAFF. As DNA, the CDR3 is TGTGCCAGTAGTATCCGCCAGGGAGGGACTGAAGCTTTCTTT.

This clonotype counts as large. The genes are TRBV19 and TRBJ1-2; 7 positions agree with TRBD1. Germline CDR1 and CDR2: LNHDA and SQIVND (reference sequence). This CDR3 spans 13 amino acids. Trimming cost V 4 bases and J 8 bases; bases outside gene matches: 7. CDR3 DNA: TGTGCCAGTAGTACCGGACAGGACGGAGGCTACACCTTC. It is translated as CASSTGQDGGYTF. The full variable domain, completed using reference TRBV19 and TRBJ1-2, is DGGITQSPKYLFRKEGQNVTLSCEQNLNHDAMYWYRQDPGQGLRLIYYSQIVNDFQKGDIAEGYSVSREKKESFPLTVTSAQKNPTAFYLCASSTGQDGGYTFGSGTRLTVV.

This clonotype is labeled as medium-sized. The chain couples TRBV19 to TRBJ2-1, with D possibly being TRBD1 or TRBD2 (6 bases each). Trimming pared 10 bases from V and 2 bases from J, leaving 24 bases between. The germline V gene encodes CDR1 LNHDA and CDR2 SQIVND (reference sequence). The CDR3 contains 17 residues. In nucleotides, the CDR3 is TGTGCCACCAGACGCGACGTGGGGGGCTTAACCTACAATGAGCAGTTCTTC. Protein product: CATRRDVGGLTYNEQFF.

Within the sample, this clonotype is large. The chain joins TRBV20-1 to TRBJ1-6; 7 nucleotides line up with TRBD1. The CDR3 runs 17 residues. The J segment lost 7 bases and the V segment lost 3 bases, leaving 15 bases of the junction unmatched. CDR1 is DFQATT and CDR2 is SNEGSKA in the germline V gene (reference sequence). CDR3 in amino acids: CSARTFGQALGNSPLHF. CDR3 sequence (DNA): TGCAGTGCTAGGACTTTCGGACAGGCCCTCGGGAATTCACCCCTCCACTTT.